Shown below are 9 T cell receptor beta chains from a single sample sequenced in a study of blood T cell repertoires in COVID-19 (dated by TCRdb to the early 2020s). Library preparation used the immunoSEQ multiplex PCR assay. TCRdb provides this immuneACCESS table in a form limited to in-frame rearrangements. Some clones are lacking; in checked studies, under half of them reflect an unresolved V gene, and why the rest are absent is not known. For this sample the table gives about 220,000 clones, of which around 84% were detected only once. Together, the top ten hold approximately 10% of the sample. Sequencing was performed on peripheral blood. The receptors were sampled from a man aged 45-65 years with active or convalescent COVID-19.

V is TRBV28 and J is TRBJ2-5, with TRBD1 as a possible D gene (7 bases). CDR3 length: 15 residues. Germline-derived CDR1 and CDR2 are MDHEN and SYDVKM. V dropped 4 bases and J dropped 5 bases, with 17 bases sitting between them. CDR3 sequence (DNA): TGTGCCAGCAGTTCACCTCAGGGGGGTGCGGAGACCCAGTACTTC. This codes for CASSSPQGGAETQYF.

This clone was seen a single time. J is TRBJ1-2 and V is TRBV6-1; 7 bases fit TRBD1. Germline CDR1 is MNHNS and CDR2 is SASEGT. J was trimmed by 4 bases and V by 6 bases; bases with no gene match: 5. This CDR3 is 13 amino acids long. DNA of the CDR3: TGTGCCAGCAGCCGACAGGGACCCTATGGCTACACCTTC. Amino acid sequence: CASSRQGPYGYTF.

This clone occurred once. The genes are TRBV6-5 and TRBJ2-7; TRBD1 might be the D (7 bases). Germline V CDR1 and CDR2: MNHEY, SVGAGI. This CDR3 has 16 residues. V shed 0 bases and J shed 6 bases, with 18 bases lying between them. As DNA, the CDR3 is TGTGCCAGCAGTTACTCCGGAGGGGGCCTTCTAGGCGAGCAGTACTTC. As protein: CASSYSGGGLLGEQYF.

This clone was seen a single time. The chain employs TRBV5-1 and TRBJ1-1; perhaps TRBD1 as D (5 bases). V lost 0 bases and J lost 1, with 10 bases in between. This CDR3 has 15 amino acids. CDR1 and CDR2 from the germline V gene are SGHRS and YFSETQ. CDR3 bases: TGCGCCAGCAGCTTGGACAGGTTTGGGAACACTGAAGCTTTCTTT. Protein sequence: CASSLDRFGNTEAFF.

The chain links TRBV24-1 to TRBJ2-6; TRBD1 is a possible D gene (5 bases). Germline-derived CDR1 and CDR2 are KGHDR and SFDVKD. Deletions cut 4 bases from V and 2 bases from J, with 14 bases between. The CDR3 is made up of 17 amino acids. This CDR3 is CATSDPGSSAGANVLTF. In DNA form, the CDR3 reads TGTGCCACCAGTGACCCAGGGTCTTCGGCTGGGGCCAACGTCCTGACTTTC.

The rearrangement joins TRBV6-2 or TRBV6-3 to TRBJ1-1, with a possible D match to TRBD1 (6 bases). V lost 4 bases to trimming and J lost 0 bases, with 18 bases between them. CDR3 length: 17 residues. The germline V gene encodes CDR1 MNHEY and CDR2 SVGEGT. CDR3 DNA: TGTGCCAGCAGTTCCGGGACATTGGTCCTGATGAACACTGAAGCTTTCTTT. This gives the protein CASSSGTLVLMNTEAFF.

The chain recombines TRBV4-1 with TRBJ2-5; 9 positions match TRBD2. Germline V lookup: CDR1 MGHRA, CDR2 YSYEKL. The CDR3 covers 16 residues. V lost 3 bases, J lost 4 bases, and 9 bases stayed unmatched. The CDR3 DNA reads as TGCGCCAGCAGCCATCCCCAAGGACTAGCGAGAGAGACCCAGTACTTC. Translated: CASSHPQGLARETQYF.

This chain uses TRBV7-6 with TRBJ2-3; possible D gene TRBD1, 6 bases. The germline V gene has CDR1 SGHVS and CDR2 FNYEAQ. This CDR3 is 15 amino acids long. The germline V and J ends were trimmed by 1 base and 2 bases, with 10 bases remaining between them. This CDR3 is CASSLVWGHTDTQYF. DNA of the CDR3: TGTGCCAGCAGCTTAGTTTGGGGGCACACAGATACGCAGTATTTT.

V is TRBV28 and J is TRBJ2-3, with TRBD2 identical over 13 bases. V was pared by 7 bases and J by 2 bases, with 6 bases of the junction left unmatched. Germline V CDR1 and CDR2: MDHEN, SYDVKM. The CDR3 sequence is 16 residues long. As DNA, the CDR3 is TGTGCCAGCATTCCGGGACTAGCGGGATACACAGATACGCAGTATTTT. It yields the protein CASIPGLAGYTDTQYF.